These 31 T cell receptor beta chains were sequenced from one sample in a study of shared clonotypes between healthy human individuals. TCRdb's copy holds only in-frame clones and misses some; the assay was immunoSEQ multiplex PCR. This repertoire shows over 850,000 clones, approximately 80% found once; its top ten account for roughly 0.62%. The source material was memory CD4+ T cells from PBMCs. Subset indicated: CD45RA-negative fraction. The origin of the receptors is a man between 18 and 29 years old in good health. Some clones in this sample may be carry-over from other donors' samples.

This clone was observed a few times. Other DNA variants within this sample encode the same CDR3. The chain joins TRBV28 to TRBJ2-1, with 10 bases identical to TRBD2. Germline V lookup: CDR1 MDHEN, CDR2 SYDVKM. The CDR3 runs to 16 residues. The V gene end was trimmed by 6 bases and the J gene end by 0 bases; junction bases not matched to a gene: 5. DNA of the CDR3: TGTGCCAGCAGGGGACTAGCGCCTAGCTCCTACAATGAGCAGTTCTTC. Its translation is CASRGLAPSSYNEQFF.

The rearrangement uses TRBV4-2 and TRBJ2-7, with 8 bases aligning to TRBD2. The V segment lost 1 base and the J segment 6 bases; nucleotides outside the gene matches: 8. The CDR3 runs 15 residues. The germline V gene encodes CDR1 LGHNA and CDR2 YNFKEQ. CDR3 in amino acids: CASSQGWSGGSEQYF. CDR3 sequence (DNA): TGTGCCAGCAGCCAAGGATGGAGCGGGGGCAGCGAGCAGTACTTC.

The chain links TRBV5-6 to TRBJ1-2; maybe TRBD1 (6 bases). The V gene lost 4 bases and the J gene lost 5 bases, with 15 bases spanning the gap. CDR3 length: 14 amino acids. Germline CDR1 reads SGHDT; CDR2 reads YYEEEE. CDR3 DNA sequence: TGTGCCAGCAGCACGCGACAGGCCAGGTATGGCTACACCTTC. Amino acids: CASSTRQARYGYTF.

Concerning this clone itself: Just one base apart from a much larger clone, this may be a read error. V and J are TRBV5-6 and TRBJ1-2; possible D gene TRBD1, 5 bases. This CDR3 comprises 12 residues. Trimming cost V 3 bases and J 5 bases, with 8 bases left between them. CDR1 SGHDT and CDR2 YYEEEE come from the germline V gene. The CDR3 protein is CASSSGRYGYTF. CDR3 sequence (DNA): TGTGCCAGCAGCTCGGGACGGTATGGCTACACCTTC.

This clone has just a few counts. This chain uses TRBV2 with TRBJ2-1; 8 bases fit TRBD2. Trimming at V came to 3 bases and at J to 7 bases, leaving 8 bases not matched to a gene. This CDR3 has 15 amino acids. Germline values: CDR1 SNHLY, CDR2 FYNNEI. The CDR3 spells CASSDTGRAGNEQFF. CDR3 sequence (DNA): TGTGCCAGCAGTGATACCGGGAGGGCGGGGAATGAGCAGTTCTTC.

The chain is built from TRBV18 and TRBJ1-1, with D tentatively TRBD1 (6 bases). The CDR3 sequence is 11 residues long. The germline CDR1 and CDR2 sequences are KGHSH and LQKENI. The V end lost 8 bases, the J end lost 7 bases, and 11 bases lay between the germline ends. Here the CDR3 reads CASQGQSEAFF. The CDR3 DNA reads TGTGCCAGCCAAGGACAGAGTGAAGCTTTCTTT. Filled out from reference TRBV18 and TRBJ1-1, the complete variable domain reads NAGVMQNPRHLVRRRGQEARLRCSPMKGHSHVYWYRQLPEEGLKFMVYLQKENIIDESGMPKERFSAEFPKEGPSILRIQQVVRGDSAAYFCASQGQSEAFFGQGTRLTVV.

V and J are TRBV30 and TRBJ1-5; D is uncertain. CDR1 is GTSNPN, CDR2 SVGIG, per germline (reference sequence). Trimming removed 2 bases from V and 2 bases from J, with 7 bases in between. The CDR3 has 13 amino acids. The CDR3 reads CAWSQRRNQPQHF. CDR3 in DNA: TGTGCCTGGAGTCAGAGACGCAATCAGCCCCAGCATTTT.

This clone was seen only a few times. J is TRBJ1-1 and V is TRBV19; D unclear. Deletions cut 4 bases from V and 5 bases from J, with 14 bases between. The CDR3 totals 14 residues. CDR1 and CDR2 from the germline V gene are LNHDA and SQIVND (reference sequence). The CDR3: CASSNGVRGTEAFF. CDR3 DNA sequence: TGTGCCAGTAGTAACGGGGTCCGGGGAACTGAAGCTTTCTTT.

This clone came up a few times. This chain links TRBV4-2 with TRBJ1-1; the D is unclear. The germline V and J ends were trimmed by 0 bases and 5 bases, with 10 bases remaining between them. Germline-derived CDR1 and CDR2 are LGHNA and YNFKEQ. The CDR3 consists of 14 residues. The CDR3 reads CASSQDRGRTEAFF. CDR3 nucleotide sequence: TGTGCCAGCAGCCAAGACCGGGGAAGAACTGAAGCTTTCTTT.

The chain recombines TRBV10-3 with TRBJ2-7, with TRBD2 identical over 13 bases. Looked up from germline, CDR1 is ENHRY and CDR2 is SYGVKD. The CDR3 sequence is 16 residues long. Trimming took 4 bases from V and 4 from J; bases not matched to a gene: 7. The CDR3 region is CAISGPGLAGTYEQYF. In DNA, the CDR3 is TGTGCCATCAGTGGACCGGGACTAGCGGGAACTTACGAGCAGTACTTC.

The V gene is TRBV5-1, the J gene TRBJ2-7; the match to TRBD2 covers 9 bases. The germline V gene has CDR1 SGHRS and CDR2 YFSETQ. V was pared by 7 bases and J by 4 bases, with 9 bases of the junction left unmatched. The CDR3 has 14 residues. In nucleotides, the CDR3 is TGCGCCAGCGCCCACGGGCTAGCGGGATACGAGCAGTACTTC. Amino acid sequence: CASAHGLAGYEQYF.

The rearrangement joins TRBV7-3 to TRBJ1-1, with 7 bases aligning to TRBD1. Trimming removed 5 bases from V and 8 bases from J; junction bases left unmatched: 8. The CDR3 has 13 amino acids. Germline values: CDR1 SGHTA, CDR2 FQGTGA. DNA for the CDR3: TGTGCCAGCAGCCCACAACAGGGGCTGGAAGCTTTCTTT. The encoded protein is CASSPQQGLEAFF.

CDR3 in DNA: TGTGCCAGCAGCCGTGGTGGCGCAGGGACTAATGAAAAACTGTTTTTT. Translated: CASSRGGAGTNEKLFF. The chain uses TRBV7-2 and TRBJ1-4, with D tentatively TRBD1 (5 bases). This CDR3 is 16 amino acids long. The V and J ends lost 5 bases and 2 bases respectively, with 15 bases between them. The germline V gene encodes CDR1 SGHTA and CDR2 FQGNSA.

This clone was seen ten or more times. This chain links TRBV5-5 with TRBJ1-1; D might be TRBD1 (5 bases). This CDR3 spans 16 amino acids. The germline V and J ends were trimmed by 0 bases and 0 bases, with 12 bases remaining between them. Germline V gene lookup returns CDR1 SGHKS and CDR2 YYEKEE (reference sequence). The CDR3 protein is CASSLVAGLLNTEAFF. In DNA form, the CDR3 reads TGTGCCAGCAGCTTGGTGGCAGGGTTATTGAACACTGAAGCTTTCTTT.

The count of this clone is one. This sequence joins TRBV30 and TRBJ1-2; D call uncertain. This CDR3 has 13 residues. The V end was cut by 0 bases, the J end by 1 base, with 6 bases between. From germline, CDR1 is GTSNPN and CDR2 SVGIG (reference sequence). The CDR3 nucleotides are TGTGCCTGGAGTGTATTGATTAACTATGGCTACACCTTC. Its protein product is CAWSVLINYGYTF.

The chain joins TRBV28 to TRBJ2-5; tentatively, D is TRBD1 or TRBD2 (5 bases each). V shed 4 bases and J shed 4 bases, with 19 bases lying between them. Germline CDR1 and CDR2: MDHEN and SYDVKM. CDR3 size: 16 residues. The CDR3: CASSSRTFGTRETQYF. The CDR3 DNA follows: TGTGCCAGCAGTTCTAGAACCTTCGGGACGAGAGAGACCCAGTACTTC.

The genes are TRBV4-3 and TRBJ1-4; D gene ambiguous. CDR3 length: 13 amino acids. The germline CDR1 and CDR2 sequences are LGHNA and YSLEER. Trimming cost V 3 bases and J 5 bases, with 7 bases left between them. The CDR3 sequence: CASSQSWNEKLFF. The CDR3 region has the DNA TGCGCCAGCAGCCAGAGTTGGAATGAAAAACTGTTTTTT.

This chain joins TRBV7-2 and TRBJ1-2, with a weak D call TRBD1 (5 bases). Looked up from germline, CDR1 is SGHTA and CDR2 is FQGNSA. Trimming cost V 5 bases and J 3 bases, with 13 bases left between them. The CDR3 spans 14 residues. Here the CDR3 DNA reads TGTGCCAGCAGCCCGATGACAGTCGACTATGGCTACACCTTC. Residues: CASSPMTVDYGYTF.

The CDR3 loop reads CASRIGGASGETQYF. The CDR3 nucleotides read TGTGCCAGCAGAATCGGGGGGGCTAGCGGTGAGACCCAGTACTTC. V and J are TRBV5-4 and TRBJ2-5, with 8 bases that match TRBD2. V shed 5 bases and J 5 bases; nucleotides not matched to a gene: 11. This CDR3 spans 15 amino acids. CDR1 and CDR2 (germline): SGHNT, YYREEE (reference sequence).

As DNA, the CDR3 is TGCAGCGTTGAGGCCATGAGGGGGAATGAGCAGTTCTTC. Translating gives CSVEAMRGNEQFF. The rearrangement joins TRBV29-1 to TRBJ2-1; maybe TRBD1 (6 bases). Trimming left V 3 bases short and J 7 bases short, with 13 bases between. This CDR3 has 13 amino acids. Germline V gene lookup returns CDR1 SQVTM and CDR2 ANQGSEA.

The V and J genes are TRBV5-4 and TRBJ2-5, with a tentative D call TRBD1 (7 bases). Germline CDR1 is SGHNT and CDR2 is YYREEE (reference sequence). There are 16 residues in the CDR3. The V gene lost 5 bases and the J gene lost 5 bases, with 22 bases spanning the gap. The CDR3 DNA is TGTGCCAGCAGTAATACAGGAGGGGGCATGGGGGAGACCCAGTACTTC. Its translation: CASSNTGGGMGETQYF.

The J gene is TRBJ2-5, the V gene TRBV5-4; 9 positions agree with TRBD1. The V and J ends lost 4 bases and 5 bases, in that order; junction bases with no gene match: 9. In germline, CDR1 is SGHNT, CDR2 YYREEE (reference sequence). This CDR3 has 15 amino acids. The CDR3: CASSGGTGRVETQYF. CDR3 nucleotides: TGTGCCAGCAGCGGCGGGACAGGGAGAGTGGAGACCCAGTACTTC.

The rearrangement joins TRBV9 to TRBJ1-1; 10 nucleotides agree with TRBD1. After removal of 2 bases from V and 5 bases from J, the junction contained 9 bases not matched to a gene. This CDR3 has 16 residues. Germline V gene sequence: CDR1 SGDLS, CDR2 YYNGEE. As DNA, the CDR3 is TGTGCCAGCAGCGTTGGGATAGGGACAGGGGAAACTGAAGCTTTCTTT. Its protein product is CASSVGIGTGETEAFF. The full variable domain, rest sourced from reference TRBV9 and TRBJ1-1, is DSGVTQTPKHLITATGQRVTLRCSPRSGDLSVYWYQQSLDQGLQFLIQYYNGEERAKGNILERFSAQQFPDLHSELNLSSLELGDSALYFCASSVGIGTGETEAFFGQGTRLTVV.

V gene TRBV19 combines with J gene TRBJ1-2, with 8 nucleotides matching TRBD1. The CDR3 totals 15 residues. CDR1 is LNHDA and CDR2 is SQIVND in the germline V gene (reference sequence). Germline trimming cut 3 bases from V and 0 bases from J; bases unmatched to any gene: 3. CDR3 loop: CASSIGTGANYGYTF. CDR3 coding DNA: TGTGCCAGTAGTATCGGGACAGGAGCTAACTATGGCTACACCTTC.

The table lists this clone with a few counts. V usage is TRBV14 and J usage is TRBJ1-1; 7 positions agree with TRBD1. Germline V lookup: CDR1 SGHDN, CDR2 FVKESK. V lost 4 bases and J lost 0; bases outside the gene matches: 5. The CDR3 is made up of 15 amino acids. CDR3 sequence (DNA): TGTGCCAGCAGCCGAGGGACAGCGATGAACACTGAAGCTTTCTTT. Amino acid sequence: CASSRGTAMNTEAFF.

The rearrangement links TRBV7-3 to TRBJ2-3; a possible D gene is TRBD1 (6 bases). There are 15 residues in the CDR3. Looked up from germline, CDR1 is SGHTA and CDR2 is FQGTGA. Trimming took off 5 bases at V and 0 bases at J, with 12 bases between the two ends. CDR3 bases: TGTGCCAGCAGCCCAGGGGTTGGGAGCACAGATACGCAGTATTTT. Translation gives CASSPGVGSTDTQYF.

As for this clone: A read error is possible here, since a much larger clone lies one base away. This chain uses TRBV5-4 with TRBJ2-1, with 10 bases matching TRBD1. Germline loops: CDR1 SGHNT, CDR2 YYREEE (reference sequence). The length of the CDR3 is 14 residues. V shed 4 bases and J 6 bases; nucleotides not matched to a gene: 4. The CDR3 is CASSGRTGGNEQFF. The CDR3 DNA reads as TGTGCCAGCAGCGGGAGGACAGGGGGCAATGAGCAGTTCTTC.

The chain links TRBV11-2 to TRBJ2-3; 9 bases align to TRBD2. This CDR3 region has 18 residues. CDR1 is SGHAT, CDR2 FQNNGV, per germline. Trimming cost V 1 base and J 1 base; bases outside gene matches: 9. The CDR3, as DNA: TGTGCCAGCAGCTTAGGGGTCCTAGCGGGGTTACGCACAGATACGCAGTATTTT. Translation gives CASSLGVLAGLRTDTQYF.

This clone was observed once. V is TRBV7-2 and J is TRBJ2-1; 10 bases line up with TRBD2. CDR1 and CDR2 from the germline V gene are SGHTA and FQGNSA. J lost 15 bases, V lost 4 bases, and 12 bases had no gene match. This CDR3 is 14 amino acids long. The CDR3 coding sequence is TGTGCCAGCAGCTCCCCTCAAAGCGGGAGGGCCCGGTTCTTC. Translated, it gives CASSSPQSGRARFF.

CDR3 amino acids: CASSQAGTAGYEQYF. DNA of the CDR3: TGCGCCAGCAGCCAGGCCGGGACGGCGGGTTACGAGCAGTACTTC. The chain combines TRBV4-1 with TRBJ2-7; either TRBD1 or TRBD2 may fit D (5 bases each). V was cut by 3 bases and J by 4 bases, with 16 bases left in between. The germline gives CDR1 MGHRA, CDR2 YSYEKL. This CDR3 spans 15 amino acids.

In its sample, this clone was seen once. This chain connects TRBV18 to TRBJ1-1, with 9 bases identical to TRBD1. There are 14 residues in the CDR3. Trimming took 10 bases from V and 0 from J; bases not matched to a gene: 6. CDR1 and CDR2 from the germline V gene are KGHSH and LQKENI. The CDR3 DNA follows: TGTGCCACCCGGGACAGGGCTATGAACACTGAAGCTTTCTTT. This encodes CATRDRAMNTEAFF.